Below, 12 T cell receptor beta chains from the same sample are listed, as sequenced in a study of CD8 T cells in ankylosing spondylitis. TCRdb reprocessed the 5' RACE reads via MiXCR and lists one record per CDR3 protein. The sample has 300,000 to 350,000 distinct CDR3 sequences, under 15% seen once. The sample was blood, either unsorted or a sorted T cell fraction (not recorded which). These receptor sequences come from a male donor with ankylosing spondylitis or in good health (not recorded which).

DNA for the CDR3: TGCGCCAGCAGCTCGTACGGGACAGGGGAAGAAAAACTGTTTTTT. This gives the protein CASSSYGTGEEKLFF. The chain combines TRBV5-1 with TRBJ1-4; 10 bases agree with TRBD1. The germline V gene encodes CDR1 SGHRS and CDR2 YFSETQ. This CDR3 is 15 amino acids long. Trimming at V came to 3 bases and at J to 8 bases, leaving 7 bases not matched to a gene.

This clonotype was detected ten times or more. The chain has TRBV5-1 and TRBJ1-4; 8 nucleotides match TRBD1. CDR1 and CDR2 from the germline V gene are SGHRS and YFSETQ. The V gene end was trimmed by 1 base and the J gene end by 8 bases; junction bases not matched to a gene: 4. This CDR3 has 14 amino acids. CDR3 sequence: CASSLRTGIEKLFF. In DNA, the CDR3 is TGCGCCAGCAGCTTGAGGACAGGGATCGAAAAACTGTTTTTT.

The genes are TRBV25-1 and TRBJ2-7; D is unresolved. This CDR3 spans 13 amino acids. Germline CDR1 is MGHDK and CDR2 is SYGVNS. V lost 0 bases and J lost 3, with 6 bases in between. The CDR3 nucleotides are TGTGCCAGCAGTGAATATGGGGTCTACGAGCAGTACTTC. Translated: CASSEYGVYEQYF.

The V gene is TRBV5-6, the J gene TRBJ2-5; no clear D. V was cut by 1 base and J by 1 base, with 8 bases left in between. The germline V gene encodes CDR1 SGHDT and CDR2 YYEEEE. The CDR3 runs 14 residues. The CDR3 nucleotides are TGTGCCAGCAGCTTGCTACAGCTCCAAGAGACCCAGTACTTC. This translates into CASSLLQLQETQYF.

The V gene is TRBV5-1, the J gene TRBJ2-2; possible D gene TRBD2, 5 bases. V was cut by 3 bases and J by 7 bases, with 10 bases left in between. The CDR3 spans 13 residues. Germline assignment: CDR1 SGHRS and CDR2 YFSETQ. The CDR3 DNA is TGCGCCAGCAGCTCCATAGCGCTCGGGGAGCTGTTTTTT. Translation: CASSSIALGELFF.

This chain uses TRBV3-1 with TRBJ1-1, with unresolved D. Per germline, CDR1 LGHDT and CDR2 YNNKEL (reference sequence). The CDR3 spans 15 residues. Trimming shortened V by 4 bases and J by 1 base, and 13 bases separated the two germline ends. This CDR3 reads CASSLSGIRNTEAFF. In DNA, the CDR3 is TGTGCCAGCAGCCTTTCCGGGATAAGGAACACTGAAGCTTTCTTT.

The gene calls are TRBV27 and TRBJ2-4; D not resolved. The CDR3 consists of 14 residues. V was trimmed by 2 bases and J by 0 bases, leaving 5 bases between them. Germline CDR1 and CDR2: MNHEY and SMNVEV (reference sequence). CDR3 in amino acids: CASSLLSAKNIQYF. The CDR3 DNA follows: TGTGCCAGCAGTTTACTGTCAGCCAAAAACATTCAGTACTTC.

The genes are TRBV20-1 and TRBJ2-5; unclear D gene. Deletions cut 8 bases from V and 4 bases from J, with 29 bases between. The CDR3 is 17 residues long. CDR1 DFQATT and CDR2 SNEGSKA come from the germline V gene (reference sequence). CDR3 loop: CSLRNGAGVEFGETQYF. In nucleotides, the CDR3 is TGCAGTCTCCGAAACGGCGCTGGGGTTGAATTCGGAGAGACCCAGTACTTC.

This clonotype was seen a handful of times. The chain couples TRBV7-9 to TRBJ2-1; D is uncertain. CDR1 is SEHNR, CDR2 FQNEAQ, per germline (reference sequence). The CDR3 is 14 residues long. Trimming removed 3 bases from V and 1 base from J, with 7 bases in between. CDR3 region: CASSLTQSYNEQFF. CDR3 bases: TGTGCCAGCAGCTTGACCCAGTCCTACAATGAGCAGTTCTTC.

This clonotype was detected only a few times. The chain is built from TRBV28 and TRBJ1-1; D might be TRBD1 (5 bases). This CDR3 region has 15 residues. V was cut by 5 bases and J by 1 base, with 14 bases left in between. Germline CDR1 is MDHEN and CDR2 is SYDVKM. CDR3 protein: CASSRPGTGNTEAFF. The CDR3 nucleotides are TGTGCCAGCAGTCGCCCCGGGACGGGGAACACTGAAGCTTTCTTT. The whole variable domain, remainder taken from reference TRBV28 and TRBJ1-1, is DVKVTQSSRYLVKRTGEKVFLECVQDMDHENMFWYRQDPGLGLRLIYFSYDVKMKEKGDIPEGYSVSREKKERFSLILESASTNQTSMYLCASSRPGTGNTEAFFGQGTRLTVV.

The chain joins TRBV5-1 to TRBJ2-5, with D perhaps TRBD1 or TRBD2 (6 bases each). Germline-derived CDR1 and CDR2 are SGHRS and YFSETQ. V lost 5 bases, J lost 0 bases, and 11 bases lay in between. The CDR3 has 14 amino acids. The CDR3 DNA is TGCGCCAGCAGTCCGGGGGCGGACCAAGAGACCCAGTACTTC. It specifies CASSPGADQETQYF.

This clonotype was detected only a few times. V and J are TRBV25-1 and TRBJ2-7, with a possible D match to TRBD2 (6 bases). The CDR3 contains 13 residues. Germline values: CDR1 MGHDK, CDR2 SYGVNS. V lost 4 bases, J lost 3 bases, and 10 bases lay in between. CDR3 sequence (DNA): TGTGCCAGCAGTGGGGCGGGATACTACGAGCAGTACTTC. Its translation: CASSGAGYYEQYF.